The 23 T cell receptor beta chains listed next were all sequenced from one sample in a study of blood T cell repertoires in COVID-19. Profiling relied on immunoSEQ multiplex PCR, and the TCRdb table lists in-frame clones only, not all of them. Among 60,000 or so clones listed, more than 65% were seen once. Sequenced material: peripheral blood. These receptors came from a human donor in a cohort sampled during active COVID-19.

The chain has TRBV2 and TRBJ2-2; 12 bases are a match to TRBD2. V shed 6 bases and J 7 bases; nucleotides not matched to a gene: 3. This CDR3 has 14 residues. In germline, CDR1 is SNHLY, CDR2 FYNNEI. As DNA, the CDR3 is TGTGCCAGCAGGCTAGCGGGAGGGCACGGGGAGCTGTTTTTT. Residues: CASRLAGGHGELFF.

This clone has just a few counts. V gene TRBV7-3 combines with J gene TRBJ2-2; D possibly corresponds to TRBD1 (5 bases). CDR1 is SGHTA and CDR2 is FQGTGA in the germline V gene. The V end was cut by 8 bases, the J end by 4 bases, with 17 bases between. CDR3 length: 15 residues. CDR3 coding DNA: TGTGCCAGCCAGCCAGACAGCCCCTTCACCGGGGAGCTGTTTTTT. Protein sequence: CASQPDSPFTGELFF.

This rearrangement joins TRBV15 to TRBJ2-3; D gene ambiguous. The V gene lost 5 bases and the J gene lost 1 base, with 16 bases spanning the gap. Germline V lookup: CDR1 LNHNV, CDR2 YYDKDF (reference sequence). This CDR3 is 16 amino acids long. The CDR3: CATSSRVGYGTDTQYF. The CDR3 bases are TGTGCCACCAGCTCCCGGGTCGGGTACGGCACAGATACGCAGTATTTT.

The chain's CDR3 is CATSTGTGVEQYF. In DNA form, the CDR3 reads TGTGCCACCAGTACCGGGACAGGGGTCGAGCAGTACTTC. The chain combines TRBV24-1 with TRBJ2-7, with 10 bases matching TRBD1. After removal of 6 bases from V and 6 bases from J, the junction contained 4 bases not matched to a gene. This CDR3 spans 13 amino acids. CDR1 is KGHDR, CDR2 SFDVKD, per germline.

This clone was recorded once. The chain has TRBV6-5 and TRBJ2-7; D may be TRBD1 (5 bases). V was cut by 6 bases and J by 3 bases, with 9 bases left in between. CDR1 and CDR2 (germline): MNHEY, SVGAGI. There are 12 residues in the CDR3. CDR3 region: CASRSDSYEQYF. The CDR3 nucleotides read TGTGCCAGCAGGAGCGACAGCTACGAGCAGTACTTC.

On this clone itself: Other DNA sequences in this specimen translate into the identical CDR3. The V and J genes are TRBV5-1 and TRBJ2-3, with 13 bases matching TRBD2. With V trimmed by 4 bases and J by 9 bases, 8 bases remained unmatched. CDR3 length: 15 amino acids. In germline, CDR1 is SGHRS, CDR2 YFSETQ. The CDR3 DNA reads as TGCGCCAGCAGCCGTACTAGCGGGAGGGCCGACACGCAGTATTTT. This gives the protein CASSRTSGRADTQYF.

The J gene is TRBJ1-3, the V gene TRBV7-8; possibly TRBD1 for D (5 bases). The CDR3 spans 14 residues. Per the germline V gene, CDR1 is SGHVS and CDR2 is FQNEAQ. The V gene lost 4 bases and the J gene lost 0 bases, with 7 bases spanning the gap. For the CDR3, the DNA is TGTGCCAGCAGCTCAGGGAACTCTGGAAACACCATATATTTT. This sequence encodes CASSSGNSGNTIYF. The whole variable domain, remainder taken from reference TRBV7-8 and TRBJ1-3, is GAGVSQSPRYKVAKRGQDVALRCDPISGHVSLFWYQQALGQGPEFLTYFQNEAQLDKSGLPSDRFFAERPEGSVSTLKIQRTQQEDSAVYLCASSSGNSGNTIYFGEGSWLTVV.

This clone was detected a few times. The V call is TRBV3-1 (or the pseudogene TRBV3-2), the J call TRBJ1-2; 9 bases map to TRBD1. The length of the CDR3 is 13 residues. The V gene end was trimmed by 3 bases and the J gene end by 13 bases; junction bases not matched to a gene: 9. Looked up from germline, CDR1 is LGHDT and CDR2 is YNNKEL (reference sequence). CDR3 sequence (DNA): TGTGCCAGCAGCCAGTCCGGGACAGGGTCCTGCACCTTC. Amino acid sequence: CASSQSGTGSCTF.

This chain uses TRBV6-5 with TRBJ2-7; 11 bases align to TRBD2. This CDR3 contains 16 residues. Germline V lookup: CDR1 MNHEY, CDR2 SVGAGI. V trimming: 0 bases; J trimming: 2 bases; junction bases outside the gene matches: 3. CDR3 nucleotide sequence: TGTGCCAGCAGTTACTCTAGCGGGAGGGCCACCTACGAGCAGTACTTC. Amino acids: CASSYSSGRATYEQYF.

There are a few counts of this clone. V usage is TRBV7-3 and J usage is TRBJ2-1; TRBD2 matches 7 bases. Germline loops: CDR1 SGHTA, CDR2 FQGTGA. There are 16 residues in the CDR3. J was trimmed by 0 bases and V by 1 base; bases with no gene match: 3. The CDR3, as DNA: TGTGCCAGCAGCTTAAACTGGGGGGGCTCCTACAATGAGCAGTTCTTC. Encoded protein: CASSLNWGGSYNEQFF.

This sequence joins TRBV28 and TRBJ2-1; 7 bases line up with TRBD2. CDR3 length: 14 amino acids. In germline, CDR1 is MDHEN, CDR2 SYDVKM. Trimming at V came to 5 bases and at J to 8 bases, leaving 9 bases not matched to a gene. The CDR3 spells CASSAAGVGDEQFF. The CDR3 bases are TGTGCCAGCAGTGCCGCGGGGGTTGGGGATGAGCAGTTCTTC.

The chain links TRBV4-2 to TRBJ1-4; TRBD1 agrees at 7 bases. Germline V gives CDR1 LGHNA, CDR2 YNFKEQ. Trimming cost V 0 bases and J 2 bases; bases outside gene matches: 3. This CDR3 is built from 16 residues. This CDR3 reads CASSQDLQGTNEKLFF. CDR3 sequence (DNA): TGTGCCAGCAGCCAAGACCTACAGGGGACTAATGAAAAACTGTTTTTT.

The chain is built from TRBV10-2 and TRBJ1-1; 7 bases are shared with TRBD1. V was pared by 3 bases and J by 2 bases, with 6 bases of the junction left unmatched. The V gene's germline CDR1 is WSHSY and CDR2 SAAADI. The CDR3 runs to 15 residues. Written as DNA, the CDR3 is TGCGCCAGCAGTGACGTCGGGACAGCCAACACTGAAGCTTTCTTT. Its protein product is CASSDVGTANTEAFF.

The CDR3, as DNA: TGTGCCAGCAGCGCAGGGACAGGGAACACCGGGGAGCTGTTTTTT. Amino acids: CASSAGTGNTGELFF. J is TRBJ2-2 and V is TRBV9; TRBD1 aligns across 8 bases. Trimming removed 3 bases from V and 1 base from J; junction bases left unmatched: 2. Germline V gene data show CDR1 as SGDLS and CDR2 as YYNGEE. The CDR3 has 15 amino acids.

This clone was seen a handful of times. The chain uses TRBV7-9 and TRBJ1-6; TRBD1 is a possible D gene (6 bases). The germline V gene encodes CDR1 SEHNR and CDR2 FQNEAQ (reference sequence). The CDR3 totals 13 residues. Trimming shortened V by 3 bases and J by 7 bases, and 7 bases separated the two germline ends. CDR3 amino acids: CASSFDRNSPLHF. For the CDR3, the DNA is TGTGCCAGCAGCTTCGACAGGAATTCACCCCTCCACTTT.

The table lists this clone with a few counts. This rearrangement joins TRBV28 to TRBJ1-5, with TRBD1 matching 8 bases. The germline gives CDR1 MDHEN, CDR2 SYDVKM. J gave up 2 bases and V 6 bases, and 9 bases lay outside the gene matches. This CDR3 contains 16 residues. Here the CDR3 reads CASRFVQGAGNQPQHF. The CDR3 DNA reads TGTGCCAGCAGGTTCGTTCAGGGGGCGGGCAATCAGCCCCAGCATTTT.

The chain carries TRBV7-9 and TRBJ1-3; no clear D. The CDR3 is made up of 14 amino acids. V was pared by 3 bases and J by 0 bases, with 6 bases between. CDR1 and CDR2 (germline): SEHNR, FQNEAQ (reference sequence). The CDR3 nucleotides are TGTGCCAGCAGCTTTAGCTACTCTGGAAACACCATATATTTT. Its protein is CASSFSYSGNTIYF.

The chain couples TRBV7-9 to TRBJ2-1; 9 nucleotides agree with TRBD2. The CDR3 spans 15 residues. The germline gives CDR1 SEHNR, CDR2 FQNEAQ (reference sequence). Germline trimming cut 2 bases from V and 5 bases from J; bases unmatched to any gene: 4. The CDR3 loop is CASSLIAGVNNEQFF. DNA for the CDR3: TGTGCCAGCAGCTTAATAGCGGGAGTCAACAATGAGCAGTTCTTC. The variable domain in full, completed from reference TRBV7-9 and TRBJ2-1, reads DTGVSQNPRHKITKRGQNVTFRCDPISEHNRLYWYRQTLGQGPEFLTYFQNEAQLEKSRLLSDRFSAERPKGSFSTLEIQRTEQGDSAMYLCASSLIAGVNNEQFFGPGTRLTVL.

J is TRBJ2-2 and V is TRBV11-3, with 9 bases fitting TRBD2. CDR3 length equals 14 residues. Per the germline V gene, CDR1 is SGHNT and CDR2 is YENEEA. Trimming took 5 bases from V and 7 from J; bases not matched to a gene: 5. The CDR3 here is CASSPGLANGELFF. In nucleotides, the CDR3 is TGTGCCAGCAGCCCGGGACTAGCTAACGGGGAGCTGTTTTTT.

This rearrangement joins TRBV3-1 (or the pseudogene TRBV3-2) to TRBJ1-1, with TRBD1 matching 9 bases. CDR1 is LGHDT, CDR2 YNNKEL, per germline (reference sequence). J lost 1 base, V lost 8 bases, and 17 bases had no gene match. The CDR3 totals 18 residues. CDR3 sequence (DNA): TGTGCCAGCTCCCCACCGCCACAAACGGGACAGGGGAACACTGAAGCTTTCTTT. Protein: CASSPPPQTGQGNTEAFF.

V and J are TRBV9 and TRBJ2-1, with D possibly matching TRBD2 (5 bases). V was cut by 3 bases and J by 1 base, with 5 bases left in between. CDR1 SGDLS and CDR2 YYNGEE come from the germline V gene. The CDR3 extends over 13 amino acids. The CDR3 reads CASSGESYNEQFF. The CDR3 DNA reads TGTGCCAGCAGCGGGGAGTCCTACAATGAGCAGTTCTTC.

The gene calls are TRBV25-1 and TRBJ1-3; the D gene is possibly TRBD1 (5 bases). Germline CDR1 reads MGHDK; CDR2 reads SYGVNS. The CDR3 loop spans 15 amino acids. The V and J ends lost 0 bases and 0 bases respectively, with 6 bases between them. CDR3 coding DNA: TGTGCCAGCAGTGAATATAGGGGCTCTGGAAACACCATATATTTT. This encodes CASSEYRGSGNTIYF.

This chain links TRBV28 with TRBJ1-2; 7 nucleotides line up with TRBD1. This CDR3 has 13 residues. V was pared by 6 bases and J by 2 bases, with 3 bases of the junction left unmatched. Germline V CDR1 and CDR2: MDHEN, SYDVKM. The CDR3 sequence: CASREGANYGYTF. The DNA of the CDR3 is TGTGCCAGCAGAGAGGGGGCCAACTATGGCTACACCTTC.